Following are 32 T cell receptor beta chains from one sample sequenced in a study of neoadjuvant anti-PD-1 for oral cavity cancer. Measured with immunoSEQ multiplex PCR; TCRdb has only the in-frame clones, and not every one. In the table there are about 6,700 clones, 65% to 85% of which are singletons. The source material was PBMCs, sampled before nivolumab (anti-PD-1) treatment. The origin of the receptors is a person between 40 and 85 years old with oral cavity squamous cell carcinoma.

The J gene is TRBJ2-2, the V gene TRBV19, with a tentative D call TRBD1 (6 bases). Per germline, CDR1 LNHDA and CDR2 SQIVND (reference sequence). The CDR3 runs to 16 residues. Trimming took off 3 bases at V and 1 base at J, with 12 bases between the two ends. CDR3 sequence (DNA): TGTGCCAGTAGTATTGGGACAAGGGTGAACACCGGGGAGCTGTTTTTT. Translation gives CASSIGTRVNTGELFF.

The chain employs TRBV4-3 and TRBJ2-6, with a possible D match to TRBD1 (6 bases). Germline CDR1 reads LGHNA; CDR2 reads YSLEER. Trimming took off 0 bases at V and 2 bases at J, with 11 bases between the two ends. The CDR3 contains 17 residues. The CDR3 DNA sequence: TGCGCCAGCAGCCAAGATAGGGGGAAGACTGGGGCCAACGTCCTGACTTTC. Its translation: CASSQDRGKTGANVLTF.

This chain links TRBV4-3 with TRBJ1-4, with TRBD1 as a possible D gene (6 bases). The germline V gene has CDR1 LGHNA and CDR2 YSLEER. The length of the CDR3 is 19 residues. Between the trimmed V and J ends, which lost 2 bases and 4 bases, there was a span of 23 bases. The CDR3 reads CASSQNSGMGQGINEKLFF. The CDR3 DNA is TGCGCCAGCAGCCAAAATTCCGGGATGGGGCAGGGGATTAATGAAAAACTGTTTTTT.

The rearrangement joins TRBV5-1 to TRBJ2-7; D is unresolved. V was clipped by 5 bases and J by 2 bases, with 11 bases between them. Germline CDR1 is SGHRS and CDR2 is YFSETQ. CDR3 length: 13 amino acids. CDR3 DNA: TGCGCCAGCAGTCTTAATAGGGCCTACGAGCAGTACTTC. It specifies CASSLNRAYEQYF.

J is TRBJ1-5 and V is TRBV9; 7 positions match TRBD1. V dropped 4 bases and J dropped 5; count of bases not matched to a gene: 9. The CDR3 spans 15 residues. Germline lookup yields CDR1 SGDLS and CDR2 YYNGEE. The CDR3 loop reads CASSPTGDQHQPQHF. The CDR3 bases are TGTGCCAGCAGCCCCACAGGGGACCAGCATCAGCCCCAGCATTTT.

This clone was seen only once. The chain is built from TRBV9 and TRBJ2-5, with 9 bases that match TRBD2. Per germline, CDR1 SGDLS and CDR2 YYNGEE. The CDR3 extends over 17 amino acids. J was trimmed by 5 bases and V by 3 bases; bases with no gene match: 14. CDR3 residues: CASSGTWRGGPGETQYF. DNA of the CDR3: TGTGCCAGCAGCGGGACTTGGCGGGGGGGCCCGGGTGAGACCCAGTACTTC.

The chain carries TRBV19 and TRBJ1-6, with 7 bases identical to TRBD1. Germline trimming cut 3 bases from V and 9 bases from J; bases unmatched to any gene: 14. Germline V lookup: CDR1 LNHDA, CDR2 SQIVND (reference sequence). This CDR3 contains 17 residues. This CDR3 reads CASSIPATTGLGSPLHF. Here the CDR3 DNA reads TGTGCCAGTAGTATCCCGGCCACGACAGGGTTGGGTTCACCCCTCCACTTT.

This rearrangement joins TRBV4-3 to TRBJ2-3, with D unresolved. This CDR3 is built from 13 residues. Germline CDR1 LGHNA, CDR2 YSLEER. Trimming removed 0 bases from V and 4 bases from J, with 5 bases in between. The CDR3 loop is CASSQDSPDTQYF. Here the CDR3 DNA reads TGCGCCAGCAGCCAAGATTCCCCAGATACGCAGTATTTT.

The chain carries TRBV4-2 and TRBJ2-7; D unresolved. CDR3 size: 15 residues. Germline CDR1 is LGHNA and CDR2 is YNFKEQ. With 1 base removed from V and 3 bases from J, the gap between germline ends came to 13 bases. DNA for the CDR3: TGTGCCAGCAGCCAAGTCGGTGCAGGTCGCTACGAGCAGTACTTC. Its translation: CASSQVGAGRYEQYF.

Here the CDR3 reads CASSLVGGRHEAFF. CDR3 DNA sequence: TGTGCCAGCAGCTTAGTGGGGGGGCGGCATGAAGCTTTCTTT. V is TRBV7-2 and J is TRBJ1-1, with TRBD1 as a possible D gene (6 bases). This CDR3 has 14 amino acids. V lost 1 base and J lost 7, with 13 bases in between. Germline CDR1 and CDR2: SGHTA and FQGNSA.

The rearrangement uses TRBV19 and TRBJ1-5, with TRBD1 matching over 10 bases. Germline values: CDR1 LNHDA, CDR2 SQIVND (reference sequence). Trimming removed 4 bases from V and 6 bases from J; junction bases left unmatched: 6. CDR3 length: 15 amino acids. CDR3 coding DNA: TGTGCCAGTAGTACGGCGGGACAGGGGTTTCAGCCCCAGCATTTT. Translation: CASSTAGQGFQPQHF.

This clone was counted a single time. The chain employs TRBV5-1 and TRBJ2-1; D is undetermined. V lost 4 bases and J lost 0, with 11 bases in between. CDR1 and CDR2 (germline): SGHRS, YFSETQ. This CDR3 has 15 amino acids. Here the CDR3 DNA reads TGCGCCAGCAGCCTGACCCATAGCTCCTACAATGAGCAGTTCTTC. Translation: CASSLTHSSYNEQFF. Together with reference TRBV5-1 and TRBJ2-1, the CDR3 gives the full variable domain: KAGVTQTPRYLIKTRGQQVTLSCSPISGHRSVSWYQQTPGQGLQFLFEYFSETQRNKGNFPGRFSGRQFSNSRSEMNVSTLELGDSALYLCASSLTHSSYNEQFFGPGTRLTVL.

The chain is built from TRBV11-2 and TRBJ2-1; TRBD2 agrees at 10 bases. The CDR3 length is 15 residues. Germline-derived CDR1 and CDR2 are SGHAT and FQNNGV. V was pared by 5 bases and J by 8 bases, with 9 bases of the junction left unmatched. This chain's CDR3 is CASSRGVAGGHEQFF. The CDR3, as DNA: TGTGCCAGCAGCAGAGGGGTAGCGGGGGGTCATGAGCAGTTCTTC. Filled out from reference TRBV11-2 and TRBJ2-1, the complete variable domain reads EAGVAQSPRYKIIEKRQSVAFWCNPISGHATLYWYQQILGQGPKLLIQFQNNGVVDDSQLPKDRFSAERLKGVDSTLKIQPAKLEDSAVYLCASSRGVAGGHEQFFGPGTRLTVL.

This clone has just a few counts. J is TRBJ1-5 and V is TRBV19; a possible D gene is TRBD1 (6 bases). The V gene's germline CDR1 is LNHDA and CDR2 SQIVND (reference sequence). The CDR3 runs 16 residues. The V end was cut by 6 bases, the J end by 0 bases, with 15 bases between. The CDR3 protein is CASRWGGPYSNQPQHF. The CDR3 DNA is TGTGCCAGTAGATGGGGGGGGCCTTATAGCAATCAGCCCCAGCATTTT.

The genes are TRBV11-1 and TRBJ2-3, with TRBD2 matching 8 bases. Germline V CDR1 and CDR2: SGHAT, FQDESV (reference sequence). The V gene end was trimmed by 5 bases and the J gene end by 3 bases; junction bases not matched to a gene: 7. The CDR3 is 15 residues long. The CDR3 nucleotides read TGTGCCAGCAGCGCCGGACTAGCTGGAACAGATACGCAGTATTTT. This encodes CASSAGLAGTDTQYF. Full variable domain (missing parts from reference TRBV11-1 and TRBJ2-3): EAEVAQSPRYKITEKSQAVAFWCDPISGHATLYWYRQILGQGPELLVQFQDESVVDDSQLPKDRFSAERLKGVDSTLKIQPAELGDSAMYLCASSAGLAGTDTQYFGPGTRLTVL.

This chain links TRBV2 with TRBJ2-5; a weak D match, TRBD1 (6 bases). This CDR3 is 15 amino acids long. V shed 3 bases and J shed 3 bases, with 14 bases lying between them. Germline V gives CDR1 SNHLY, CDR2 FYNNEI. The CDR3, as DNA: TGTGCCAGCAGTGAGGGGAAGAGGGGGAAAGAGACCCAGTACTTC. Its protein is CASSEGKRGKETQYF.

This chain links TRBV15 with TRBJ2-2; D is ambiguous. The CDR3 length is 12 residues. V gave up 1 base and J gave up 6 bases, with 3 bases separating them. Germline CDR1 and CDR2: LNHNV and YYDKDF (reference sequence). The CDR3 sequence: CATSRVPGELFF. Here the CDR3 DNA reads TGTGCCACCAGCAGAGTCCCCGGGGAGCTGTTTTTT. Full variable domain (rest looked up from reference TRBV15 and TRBJ2-2): DAMVIQNPRYQVTQFGKPVTLSCSQTLNHNVMYWYQQKSSQAPKLLFHYYDKDFNNEADTPDNFQSRRPNTSFCFLDIRSPGLGDTAMYLCATSRVPGELFFGEGSRLTVL.

V gene TRBV27 combines with J gene TRBJ2-7; 8 nucleotides line up with TRBD1. This CDR3 region has 12 residues. From germline, CDR1 is MNHEY and CDR2 SMNVEV (reference sequence). The trim removed 5 bases at V and 4 bases at J, leaving 1 base unmatched. The CDR3 nucleotides read TGTGCCAGCAGTCAGGGGGCTTACGAGCAGTACTTC. Amino acid sequence: CASSQGAYEQYF.

This clone appeared once. The chain employs TRBV5-1 and TRBJ2-3; tentatively, D is TRBD2 (6 bases). Germline V gives CDR1 SGHRS, CDR2 YFSETQ. Trimming shortened V by 0 bases and J by 0 bases, and 14 bases separated the two germline ends. The CDR3 runs 17 residues. For the CDR3, the DNA is TGCGCCAGCAGCTTGGCCCCTAGCGTCCCTAGCACAGATACGCAGTATTTT. Translation gives CASSLAPSVPSTDTQYF.

V is TRBV6-5 and J is TRBJ2-5; no definite D call. Trimming shortened V by 9 bases and J by 1 base, and 15 bases separated the two germline ends. Germline loops: CDR1 MNHEY, CDR2 SVGAGI. The CDR3 runs 14 residues. DNA for the CDR3: TGTGCCAGTCCAAAACTCAGATTCCAAGAGACCCAGTACTTC. It yields the protein CASPKLRFQETQYF.

The chain has TRBV5-5 and TRBJ2-7, with 9 positions matching TRBD1. Looked up from germline, CDR1 is SGHKS and CDR2 is YYEKEE (reference sequence). Losses at the gene ends were 2 bases for V and 0 bases for J; bases not matched to a gene: 3. The CDR3 totals 15 residues. CDR3 nucleotides: TGTGCCAGCAGCTTAACGGGACAGGGCTCCTACGAGCAGTACTTC. It is translated as CASSLTGQGSYEQYF.

V gene TRBV5-1 combines with J gene TRBJ1-6; no clear D gene. The CDR3 contains 16 residues. The V gene's germline CDR1 is SGHRS and CDR2 YFSETQ. Trimming cost V 0 bases and J 10 bases, with 17 bases left between them. This CDR3 is CASSLEADETGSPLHF. In DNA form, the CDR3 reads TGCGCCAGCAGCTTGGAAGCGGATGAAACTGGGTCACCCCTCCACTTT.

V is TRBV6-6 and J is TRBJ2-5; D gene unclear. Between the trimmed V and J ends, which lost 0 bases and 1 base, there was a span of 12 bases. CDR1 and CDR2 from the germline V gene are MNHNY and SVGAGI (reference sequence). CDR3 length: 16 residues. This CDR3 is CASSYSVNGPQETQYF. In nucleotides, the CDR3 is TGTGCCAGCAGTTACTCGGTTAACGGGCCCCAAGAGACCCAGTACTTC.

DNA of the CDR3: TGTGCCAGCAGCTTAGTATCCCTAGCGGGGGGCTACGAGCAGTACTTC. Translating it yields CASSLVSLAGGYEQYF. The chain links TRBV7-2 to TRBJ2-7, with TRBD2 matching over 11 bases. CDR3 length equals 16 residues. Per the germline V gene, CDR1 is SGHTA and CDR2 is FQGNSA. V shed 1 base and J 3 bases; nucleotides not matched to a gene: 5.

This chain uses TRBV7-2 with TRBJ1-2, with D possibly matching TRBD1 (6 bases). Germline values: CDR1 SGHTA, CDR2 FQGNSA. The germline V and J ends were trimmed by 2 bases and 4 bases, with 14 bases remaining between them. This CDR3 spans 15 amino acids. The CDR3 sequence: CASSLSGAGVYGYTF. Here the CDR3 DNA reads TGTGCCAGCAGCTTAAGTGGGGCAGGGGTCTATGGCTACACCTTC.

This clone was counted between two and nine times. The rearrangement uses TRBV9 and TRBJ2-1; D possibly matches TRBD1 or TRBD2 (7 bases each). V lost 4 bases and J 6 bases, leaving 20 bases between the germline ends. Germline lookup yields CDR1 SGDLS and CDR2 YYNGEE. The CDR3 totals 16 residues. As DNA, the CDR3 is TGTGCCAGCAGCTTCAGACAGGGAGGGTCGGGCAATGAGCAGTTCTTC. Its translation is CASSFRQGGSGNEQFF.

The chain employs TRBV10-3 and TRBJ2-5, with 8 bases lining up with TRBD1. The germline gives CDR1 ENHRY, CDR2 SYGVKD. J lost 5 bases, V lost 6 bases, and 8 bases had no gene match. The CDR3 loop spans 14 amino acids. In nucleotides, the CDR3 is TGTGCCATCAGCCCAGGGGGCAGGAGGGAGACCCAGTACTTC. This encodes CAISPGGRRETQYF.

This clone appeared a few times. The rearrangement uses TRBV27 and TRBJ1-6; tentative D call: TRBD1 (6 bases). Germline CDR1 MNHEY, CDR2 SMNVEV (reference sequence). The CDR3 is 14 residues long. The V end was cut by 4 bases, the J end by 9 bases, with 13 bases between. CDR3 region: CASSSTGQISPLHF. Here the CDR3 DNA reads TGTGCCAGCAGTTCGACAGGTCAGATTTCACCCCTCCACTTT.

The genes are TRBV7-3 and TRBJ1-5, with TRBD1 identical over 9 bases. This CDR3 is 17 amino acids long. Trimming took 5 bases from V and 3 from J; bases not matched to a gene: 11. Germline-derived CDR1 and CDR2 are SGHTA and FQGTGA. The CDR3 loop is CASSPPDRGPPNQPQHF. The CDR3 DNA is TGTGCCAGCAGCCCCCCGGACAGGGGCCCCCCCAATCAGCCCCAGCATTTT.

V is TRBV30 and J is TRBJ2-2, with TRBD2 identical over 8 bases. Germline CDR1 reads GTSNPN; CDR2 reads SVGIG (reference sequence). The trim removed 4 bases at V and 4 bases at J, leaving 8 bases unmatched. This CDR3 comprises 15 residues. This CDR3 is CAWTPGLVGTGELFF. CDR3 coding DNA: TGTGCCTGGACCCCGGGACTAGTAGGCACCGGGGAGCTGTTTTTT.

The chain joins TRBV14 to TRBJ2-5, with TRBD1 identical over 8 bases. CDR1 is SGHDN and CDR2 is FVKESK in the germline V gene. J was trimmed by 2 bases and V by 4 bases; bases with no gene match: 9. The CDR3 length is 16 residues. As DNA, the CDR3 is TGTGCCAGCAGCCGCCTTCCGGGACAGGCGCAAGAGACCCAGTACTTC. Translation: CASSRLPGQAQETQYF.

The V call is TRBV2, the J call TRBJ1-5; TRBD1 might be the D (5 bases). This CDR3 region has 14 residues. Trimming removed 6 bases at V and 6 bases at J, with 15 bases between. Germline V CDR1 and CDR2: SNHLY, FYNNEI. CDR3: CASRGGVRGQPQHF. CDR3 DNA: TGTGCCAGCAGGGGGGGGGTGAGAGGTCAGCCCCAGCATTTT.